This T cell receptor beta chain was observed in a study of immune evolution from preneoplasia to lung adenocarcinoma (dated by TCRdb to about 2021). For the study in its entirety: HLA loss of heterozygosity was seen in about 7.6%, 15% and 36% of AIS, MIA and ADC lesions, and in no AAH lesions. Whole exome sequencing and methylation data from the same cohort of nodules were integrated with the immune data. The overall cohort was made up of 45 to 60 patients with pulmonary nodules who had surgical resection. The study profiled immune contexture across lung adenocarcinoma precursors and invasive adenocarcinoma using immune gene expression, TCR sequencing and multiplex immunofluorescence. TCR sequencing data were obtained from around 51 patients. POLYSOLVER was used to infer class I HLA alleles from exome data, and LOHHLA was used to detect allele-specific HLA loss. According to the study, some 110 samples went through TCR sequencing. Resected precursor lesions (AAH, AIS, MIA) and invasive adenocarcinomas were compared with paired morphologically normal lung tissue. The sample size depended on which specimens were available, not on a prior power calculation. Study-wide findings and limitations: Clonality was highest in normal lung, while later-stage lesions appeared to have lower clonality but higher T cell density and diversity. KRAS-mutant nodules showed the highest T cell clonality compared with EGFR-mutant or double wild-type lesions. Normal lung had the highest top T cell clone frequencies, which appeared to decline progressively from AAH through AIS, MIA and invasive adenocarcinoma. The findings reflected association rather than direct causation, and larger cohorts with long-term follow-up and longitudinal biopsies were considered necessary. All patients were from Japan and China, so applicability to Western populations was uncertain.

Patients underwent resection in Japan or China between about 2014 and 2018. Two lung cancer pathologists independently confirmed the histologic diagnosis of each case on H&E slides. Macro-dissection after pathologic assessment enriched premalignant or tumor cells for nucleic acid extraction. FFPE tissue was used for DNA isolation with the AllPrep DNA/RNA FFPE Kit. V has 5 bases trimmed and J has 9 bases trimmed; junction bases matching no gene number 12. From the cysteine through the phenylalanine, the CDR3 covers 14 amino acids. The kept DNA is CDR3 alone, 42 bases in frame from the first base. According to the germline V gene (reference sequence), CDR1 reads SGHNT and CDR2 reads YYREEE. Using the immunoSEQ hsTCRbeta Kit, TCR beta CDR3 regions were sequenced from DNA. Concerning the study's data processing: TCR sequencing data were analysed with the ImmunoSEQ Analyzer. T cell clonality was defined as 1 minus Pielou's evenness, as computed on productive rearrangements. T cell diversity was measured with the inverse Simpson index on productive templates. T cell density was expressed as TCR beta template counts normalized to usable DNA, with usable DNA estimated by amplifying and sequencing housekeeping genes. Two-sided Kruskal-Wallis tests were used to compare TCR metrics between histologic stages. This immuneACCESS table, as held by TCRdb, lists in-frame sequences with V and J called but not all clones. Of the missing ones, under half trace to an unresolved V gene in checked studies; the others have no known cause. V and J calls plus clone size are reproduced from that table; the DNA served to infer D and trimming. In all, the sample holds around 4,000 clones, and 70% to 90% of those were seen once. The biggest ten clones account for around 5.3% of the sample.

A remark on this clone: What antigen it recognizes has not been identified. There are no base qualities to consult, and no much larger clone falls within one base.

This sequence was found in a donor older than 65 with lung adenocarcinoma. Sequenced input: FFPE minimally invasive lung adenocarcinoma tissue. The label giving this sample's cell subset or site can be read as: micro-invasive lung adenocarcinoma (MIA). The chain employs TRBV5-4 and TRBJ2-5, with 8 middle bases fitting TRBD1. The CDR3 region reads CASSPGTGVRSQYF. The DNA sequence follows: TGTGCCAGCAGTCCCGGGACAGGCGTGAGGTCCCAGTACTTC.